This paragraph covers one T cell receptor beta chain sequence. Its antigen is unknown. Read data end 3 residues before the CDR3 end; the end is taken from the germline J gene. TCRdb's copy holds only in-frame clones and misses some; the assay was immunoSEQ multiplex PCR. Its table records 40,000 to 55,000 clones. The sample is drawn from a study of T cells in women clearing cervical HPV infection. Study-wide background: Case blood was drawn when the lesion was first found; control blood after infection became undetectable.

Findings and caveats of the study: Repertoire richness, not evenness, was significantly elevated in CIN3+ cases versus controls. Unknown T-cell numbers per sample may underlie the richness differences.

Trimming stripped 3 bases from V and 0 bases from J, with 10 bases between. The CDR3 runs 15 residues. All participants had a single incident cervical HPV16 infection, and prevalent HPV16 infections were excluded. Sequenced input: blood buffy coat. This receptor was obtained from a woman between 18 and 70 years old with a cervical HPV16 infection that either progressed to CIN3+ or cleared (not recorded which). The rearrangement links TRBV12-3 or TRBV12-4 to TRBJ2-3; D is unclear. The part of the CDR3 DNA that was read is TGTGCCAGCAGTTTTATCCCGCAGAGCACAGATACG. It specifies CASSFIPQSTDT. The whole CDR3 protein is CASSFIPQSTDTQYF.